These T cell receptor beta chains were read from a single sample in a study of cytomegalovirus exposure and HLA in healthy donors. Measured with immunoSEQ multiplex PCR; TCRdb has only the in-frame clones, and not every one. Counted here are some 220,000 clones, approximately 85% occurring once; the ten biggest clones make up around 0.23%. Input material: PBMCs. The receptors here all came from a girl under 10 years old in good health and CMV-seronegative. Each CDR3 is given with its conserved first and last residue. A D gene is named only where the DNA matches it firmly. Size values are once, few and many counts, or a class for expanded clones, and some rows have none.

TRBJ2-1	17	few	TRBD2	TRBV10-1	CASSLGLAGTSYNEQFF	TGCGCCAGCAGCCTAGGACTAGCGGGGACCTCCTACAATGAGCAGTTCTTC
TRBJ2-2	17	few	NA	TRBV9	CASSSPLRWGDTGELFF	TGTGCCAGCAGCTCCCCGTTAAGGTGGGGCGACACCGGGGAGCTGTTTTTT
TRBJ2-1	17	few	TRBD1	TRBV5-1	CASSERSGTASYNEQFF	TGCGCCAGCAGCGAAAGATCCGGGACAGCCTCCTACAATGAGCAGTTCTTC
TRBJ2-2	11	NA	NA	TRBV29-1	CSVANTGELFF	TGCAGCGTTGCTAACACCGGGGAGCTGTTTTTT
TRBJ1-2	15	NA	TRBD1	TRBV6-6	CASSYSTGGDYGYTF	TGTGCCAGCAGTTACTCGACAGGGGGGGACTATGGCTACACCTTC
TRBJ1-2	13	NA	TRBD1	TRBV5-6	CASSKDRGRGYTF	TGTGCCAGCAGCAAGGACAGGGGGCGCGGCTACACCTTC
TRBJ2-5	14	NA	TRBD2	TRBV5-4	CASSDPRGEETQYF	TGTGCCAGCAGCGATCCGCGGGGGGAAGAGACCCAGTACTTC
TRBJ2-1	15	NA	TRBD2	TRBV5-1	CASSLVAGAGNEQFF	TGCGCCAGCAGCTTGGTAGCGGGAGCGGGCAATGAGCAGTTCTTC
TRBJ1-3	16	NA	NA	TRBV5-4	CASSLGPGNSGNTIYF	TGTGCCAGCAGCTTGGGGCCCGGGAACTCTGGAAACACCATATATTTT
TRBJ2-3	15	NA	NA	TRBV5-6	CASSFRGSGTDTQYF	TGTGCCAGCAGCTTTCGGGGTAGCGGCACAGATACGCAGTATTTT
TRBJ2-7	11	NA	NA	TRBV29-1	CSTSLGEEQYF	TGCAGCACGTCCTTGGGCGAGGAGCAGTACTTC
TRBJ2-7	15	NA	NA	TRBV27	CASSPHRVSRYEQYF	TGTGCCAGCAGCCCCCACAGGGTCAGTCGCTACGAGCAGTACTTC
TRBJ2-1	15	NA	NA	TRBV11-2	CASSLWEASYNEQFF	TGTGCCAGCAGCTTATGGGAGGCCTCCTACAATGAGCAGTTCTTC
TRBJ1-4	14	NA	NA	TRBV7-9	CASSLYVVDEKLFF	TGTGCCAGCAGCTTATACGTAGTTGATGAAAAACTGTTTTTT
TRBJ2-5	16	NA	TRBD2	TRBV4-1	CASSGLAGAAGETQYF	TGCGCCAGCAGCGGACTAGCGGGGGCCGCCGGCGAGACCCAGTACTTC
TRBJ2-5	14	NA	TRBD2	TRBV27	CASSGGGKRETQYF	TGTGCCAGCAGTGGGGGGGGAAAAAGAGAGACCCAGTACTTC
TRBJ1-2	11	NA	NA	TRBV30	CACQLGVGYTF	TGTGCCTGCCAACTCGGGGTTGGCTACACCTTC
TRBJ2-7	13	NA	TRBD1	TRBV19	CASSRGQPYEQYF	TGTGCCAGTAGTAGGGGACAGCCCTACGAGCAGTACTTC
TRBJ2-7	15	NA	TRBD2	TRBV13	CASSLGGTRIDEQYF	TGTGCCAGCAGCCTGGGGGGGACTAGGATCGACGAGCAGTACTTC
TRBJ2-3	18	NA	NA	TRBV19	CASSRAVSSQAGKGTQYF	TGTGCCAGTTCGCGTGCCGTGTCGTCACAGGCTGGGAAAGGTACGCAGTATTTT
TRBJ1-2	13	NA	NA	TRBV2	CASTLVGGSGYTF	TGTGCCAGCACCCTAGTGGGGGGGTCTGGCTACACCTTC
TRBJ2-1	15	NA	TRBD2	TRBV30	CAWKRGTSAPNEQFF	TGTGCCTGGAAACGTGGGACTAGCGCCCCCAATGAGCAGTTCTTC
TRBJ1-2	13	NA	NA	TRBV10-3	CAISESTPVRYTF	TGTGCCATCAGTGAGTCTACACCTGTGCGGTACACCTTC
TRBJ2-7	15	few	TRBD1	TRBV19	CASSVGQGGSYEQYF	TGTGCCAGTAGTGTGGGACAGGGGGGCTCCTACGAGCAGTACTTC
TRBJ2-1	15	NA	NA	TRBV5-6	CASSFDSSSYNEQFF	TGTGCCAGCAGCTTTGACAGCAGCTCCTACAATGAGCAGTTCTTC
TRBJ2-3	14	NA	TRBD1	TRBV10-1	CASRSDRATDTQYF	TGCGCCAGCCGGTCTGACAGGGCGACAGATACGCAGTATTTT